This TCR beta chain emerged from a study of metastatic and nonmetastatic thyroid tumors. Study-wide background: Repertoires from blood and tumor or nodule tissue of malignant and benign thyroid patients were compared.

Study-wide results and limits: Reports indicated that malignant thyroid tumors showed significantly higher TCR beta diversity than benign nodules did, in blood and tumor.

All patients were untreated before thyroid surgery. The CDR3 is 12 amino acids. Trimming took off 6 bases at V and 10 bases at J, with 14 bases between the two ends. Germline CDR1 and CDR2: SGHRS and YFSETQ. In regard to this clone: Its antigen remains unidentified.

Original processing notes: Variation in CDR3 across clinicopathological groups served as the basis for constructing a distant-metastasis classifier in papillary thyroid cancer. TCRdb reprocessed the PCR reads via MiXCR. These V and J calls rely on TCRdb rather than the paper's analysis. The data hold around 26,000 clones, with less than 4% observed a single time. The sample comprised blood. The TCR was taken from a male donor with papillary thyroid cancer or a benign thyroid nodule (not recorded which). Some clones in this sample may be carry-over from other donors' samples. The rearrangement joins TRBV5-1 to TRBJ2-1; D is unclear. The CDR3 DNA is TGCGCCAGCATCTCGGGCCGGTGGGAGCAGTTCTTC. Encoded protein: CASISGRWEQFF. The whole variable domain, remainder taken from reference TRBV5-1 and TRBJ2-1, is KAGVTQTPRYLIKTRGQQVTLSCSPISGHRSVSWYQQTPGQGLQFLFEYFSETQRNKGNFPGRFSGRQFSNSRSEMNVSTLELGDSALYLCASISGRWEQFFGPGTRLTVL.